These 9 T cell receptor beta chains were all obtained from the same sample, sequenced in a study of T cells in Graves' hyperthyroidism and ophthalmopathy. Authors of the study amplified TCR beta CDR3 regions from RNA transcripts. HTBI primers were used for first-round RT-PCR of the TCR CDR3. In TCRdb, the multiplex PCR reads were re-called with MiXCR into one record per CDR3 protein. The sample shows hundreds of thousands of distinct CDR3 sequences, more than 45% of them seen only once. Input material: peripheral blood or thyroid tissue (not recorded which). These receptors originate from a woman younger than 35 with Graves' hyperthyroidism.

This clonotype appeared a few times. The chain joins TRBV25-1 to TRBJ1-2, with D maybe TRBD1 (5 bases). The germline gives CDR1 MGHDK, CDR2 SYGVNS. V dropped 8 bases and J dropped 7 bases, with 23 bases sitting between them. This CDR3 spans 15 amino acids. CDR3 protein: CASRYIRGLSFGYTF. CDR3 nucleotides: TGTGCCAGCCGGTACATTCGGGGGTTGTCTTTTGGCTACACCTTC.

In this sample, this clonotype turned up many times. The chain uses TRBV29-1 and TRBJ1-1; 7 bases agree with TRBD1. Germline-derived CDR1 and CDR2 are SQVTM and ANQGSEA. The CDR3 covers 12 residues. V lost 2 bases to trimming and J lost 6 bases; unmatched junction nucleotides: 3. CDR3 nucleotide sequence: TGCAGCGTTGAACGACAGGGCCCTGAAGCTTTCTTT. Encoded protein: CSVERQGPEAFF.

This clonotype has ten or more counts. The chain joins TRBV20-1 to TRBJ2-5, with 7 nucleotides matching TRBD1. V shed 0 bases and J 2 bases; nucleotides not matched to a gene: 6. Germline V gene data show CDR1 as DFQATT and CDR2 as SNEGSKA (reference sequence). This CDR3 region has 15 residues. CDR3 loop: CSARDRARGQETQYF. CDR3 nucleotide sequence: TGCAGTGCTAGAGATCGAGCCAGGGGGCAAGAGACCCAGTACTTC.

The chain recombines TRBV20-1 with TRBJ1-1; D is uncertain. Trimming removed 6 bases from V and 8 bases from J, with 13 bases in between. The CDR3 totals 11 residues. Per the germline V gene, CDR1 is DFQATT and CDR2 is SNEGSKA (reference sequence). The CDR3: CSATLVREAFF. In DNA, the CDR3 is TGCAGTGCCACGCTAGTGAGAGAAGCTTTCTTT.

This chain joins TRBV9 and TRBJ1-1; D is possibly TRBD1 (6 bases). V lost 5 bases and J lost 1, with 12 bases in between. This CDR3 region has 14 residues. Germline lookup yields CDR1 SGDLS and CDR2 YYNGEE. CDR3 loop: CASRGAERNTEAFF. The CDR3 DNA sequence: TGTGCCAGCAGGGGGGCAGAAAGGAACACTGAAGCTTTCTTT.

The J gene is TRBJ1-4, the V gene TRBV7-9; D might be TRBD1 or TRBD2, each matching 5 bases. The end of the DNA aligns better with TRBJ2-2, so the J call may be wrong. Germline V gene sequence: CDR1 SEHNR, CDR2 FQNEAQ (reference sequence). This CDR3 is built from 15 residues. CDR3 amino acids: CASSLEGRETGELFF. Written as DNA, the CDR3 is TGTGCCAGCAGCTTAGAGGGCAGGGAGACCGGGGAGCTGTTTTTT.

This clonotype was detected only a few times. The J gene is TRBJ2-5, the V gene TRBV5-1; D possibly uses TRBD1 or TRBD2 (5 bases each). Trimming pared 0 bases from V and 2 bases from J, leaving 11 bases between. The germline V gene has CDR1 SGHRS and CDR2 YFSETQ. CDR3 length equals 15 residues. CDR3: CASSLAGAAQETQYF. CDR3 DNA sequence: TGCGCCAGCAGCTTGGCCGGGGCAGCGCAAGAGACCCAGTACTTC. Variable domain in full (rest from reference TRBV5-1 and TRBJ2-5): KAGVTQTPRYLIKTRGQQVTLSCSPISGHRSVSWYQQTPGQGLQFLFEYFSETQRNKGNFPGRFSGRQFSNSRSEMNVSTLELGDSALYLCASSLAGAAQETQYFGPGTRLLVL.

The rearrangement links TRBV7-2 to TRBJ2-5; TRBD2 is a possible D gene (6 bases). V shed 5 bases and J shed 3 bases, with 13 bases lying between them. The CDR3 sequence is 14 residues long. Per the germline V gene, CDR1 is SGHTA and CDR2 is FQGNSA. CDR3 DNA sequence: TGTGCCAGCAGCCGAGTAGCGGCAAAAGAGACCCAGTACTTC. It is translated as CASSRVAAKETQYF. The full variable domain, completed using reference TRBV7-2 and TRBJ2-5, is GAGVSQSPSNKVTEKGKDVELRCDPISGHTALYWYRQSLGQGLEFLIYFQGNSAPDKSGLPSDRFSAERTGGSVSTLTIQRTQQEDSAVYLCASSRVAAKETQYFGPGTRLLVL.

This rearrangement joins TRBV15 to TRBJ2-4, with 7 bases fitting TRBD2. Trimming removed 1 base from V and 0 bases from J; junction bases left unmatched: 3. The length of the CDR3 is 16 residues. Germline lookup yields CDR1 LNHNV and CDR2 YYDKDF (reference sequence). CDR3 in amino acids: CATSRASGGAKNIQYF. CDR3 DNA sequence: TGTGCCACCAGCAGAGCTAGCGGCGGAGCCAAAAACATTCAGTACTTC.